Listed below are T cell receptor beta chains from one sample, sequenced in a study of blood T cell repertoires in COVID-19. Measured with immunoSEQ multiplex PCR; TCRdb has only the in-frame clones, and not every one. This table has under 150,000 clones, about 91% appearing once. Sequenced material: peripheral blood. These TCRs come from a human donor in a cohort sampled during active COVID-19. Each CDR3 is given with its conserved first and last residue.

cdr3_aa: CASSYVGRGTGYTF
v_call: TRBV6-2/TRBV6-3
j_call: TRBJ1-2

cdr3_aa: CASREATGSNEQFF
v_call: TRBV2
j_call: TRBJ2-1

cdr3_aa: CASRDRGGLTDTQYF
v_call: TRBV19
j_call: TRBJ2-3

cdr3_aa: CASSLGSLNSPLHF
v_call: TRBV9
j_call: TRBJ1-6

cdr3_aa: CASNPGQGMQPQHF
v_call: TRBV2
j_call: TRBJ1-5

cdr3_aa: CASSQDREGGREKLFF
v_call: TRBV4-2
j_call: TRBJ1-4

cdr3_aa: CASSLALDRANYGYTF
v_call: TRBV5-4
j_call: TRBJ1-2

cdr3_aa: CAWSPSALYGYTF
v_call: TRBV30
j_call: TRBJ1-2

cdr3_aa: CATSSLRGGGLTDTQYF
v_call: TRBV15
j_call: TRBJ2-3

cdr3_aa: CASSLAPENTGELFF
v_call: TRBV5-1
j_call: TRBJ2-2